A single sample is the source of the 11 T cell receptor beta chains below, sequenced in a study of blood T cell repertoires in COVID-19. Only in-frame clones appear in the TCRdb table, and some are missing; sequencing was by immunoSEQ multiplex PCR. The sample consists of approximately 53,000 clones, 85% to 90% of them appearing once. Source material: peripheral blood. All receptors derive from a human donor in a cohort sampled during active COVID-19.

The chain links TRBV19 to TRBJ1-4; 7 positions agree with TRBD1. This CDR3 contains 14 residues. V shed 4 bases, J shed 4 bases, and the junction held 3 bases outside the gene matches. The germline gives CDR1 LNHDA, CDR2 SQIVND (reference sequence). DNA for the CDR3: TGTGCCAGTAGTAGGGGGGACAGTAATGAAAAACTGTTTTTT. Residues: CASSRGDSNEKLFF.

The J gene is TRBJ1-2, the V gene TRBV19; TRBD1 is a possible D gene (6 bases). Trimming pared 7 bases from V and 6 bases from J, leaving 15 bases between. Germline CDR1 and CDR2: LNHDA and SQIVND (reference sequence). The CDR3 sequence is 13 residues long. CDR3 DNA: TGTGCCAGTACCATGGGAGGGGGGGATGGCTACACCTTC. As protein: CASTMGGGDGYTF.

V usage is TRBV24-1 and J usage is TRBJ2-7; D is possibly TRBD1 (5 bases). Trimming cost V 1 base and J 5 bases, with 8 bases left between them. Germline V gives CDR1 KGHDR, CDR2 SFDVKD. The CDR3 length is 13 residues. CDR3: CATSDFGRDEQYF. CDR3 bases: TGTGCCACCAGTGATTTCGGCAGGGACGAGCAGTACTTC.

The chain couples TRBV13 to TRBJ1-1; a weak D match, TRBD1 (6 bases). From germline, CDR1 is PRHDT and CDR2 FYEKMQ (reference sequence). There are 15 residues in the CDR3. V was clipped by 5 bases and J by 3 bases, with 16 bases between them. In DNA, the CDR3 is TGTGCCAGCAGCCCCCAACTCGGACAGTACACTGAAGCTTTCTTT. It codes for CASSPQLGQYTEAFF.

CDR3 in amino acids: CASSPVGLMNTEAFF. DNA for the CDR3: TGTGCCAGCTCACCCGTCGGACTGATGAACACTGAAGCTTTCTTT. The rearrangement links TRBV18 to TRBJ1-1, with no clear D. The CDR3 spans 15 residues. Per the germline V gene, CDR1 is KGHSH and CDR2 is LQKENI. Trimming took 3 bases from V and 0 from J, leaving 11 bases between them. Using reference TRBV18 and TRBJ1-1 for the parts outside the CDR3, the full variable domain is NAGVMQNPRHLVRRRGQEARLRCSPMKGHSHVYWYRQLPEEGLKFMVYLQKENIIDESGMPKERFSAEFPKEGPSILRIQQVVRGDSAAYFCASSPVGLMNTEAFFGQGTRLTVV.

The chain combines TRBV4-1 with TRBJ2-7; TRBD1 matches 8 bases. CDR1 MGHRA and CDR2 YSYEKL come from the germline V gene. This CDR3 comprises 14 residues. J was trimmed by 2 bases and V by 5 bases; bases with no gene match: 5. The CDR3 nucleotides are TGCGCCAGCAGCTCCCGGGACAGGACCTACGAGCAGTACTTC. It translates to CASSSRDRTYEQYF.

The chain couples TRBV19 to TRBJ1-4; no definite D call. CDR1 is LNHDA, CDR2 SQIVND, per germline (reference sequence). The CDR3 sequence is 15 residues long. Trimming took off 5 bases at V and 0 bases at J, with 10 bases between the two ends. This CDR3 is CASSVGATTNEKLFF. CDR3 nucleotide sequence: TGTGCCAGTAGTGTCGGAGCTACAACTAATGAAAAACTGTTTTTT.

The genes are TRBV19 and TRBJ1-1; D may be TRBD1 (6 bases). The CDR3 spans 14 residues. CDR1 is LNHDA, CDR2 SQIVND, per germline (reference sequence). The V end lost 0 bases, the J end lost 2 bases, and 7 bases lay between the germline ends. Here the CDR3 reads CASSIEQGNTEAFF. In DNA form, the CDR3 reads TGTGCCAGTAGTATAGAACAGGGAAACACTGAAGCTTTCTTT.

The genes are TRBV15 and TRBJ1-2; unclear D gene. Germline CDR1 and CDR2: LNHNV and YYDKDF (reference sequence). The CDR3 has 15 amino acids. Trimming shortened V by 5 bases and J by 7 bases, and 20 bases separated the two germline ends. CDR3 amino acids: CATSSYSRPYGGYTF. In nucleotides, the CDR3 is TGTGCCACCAGCTCCTACAGCAGACCGTACGGTGGCTACACCTTC.

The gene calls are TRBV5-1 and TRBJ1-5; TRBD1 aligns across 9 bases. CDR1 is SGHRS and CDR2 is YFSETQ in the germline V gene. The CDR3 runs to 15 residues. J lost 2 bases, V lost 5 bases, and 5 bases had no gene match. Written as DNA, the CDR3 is TGCGCCAGCAGTTCTGGGACAGGGCGCAATCAGCCCCAGCATTTT. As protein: CASSSGTGRNQPQHF. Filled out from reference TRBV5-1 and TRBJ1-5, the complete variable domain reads KAGVTQTPRYLIKTRGQQVTLSCSPISGHRSVSWYQQTPGQGLQFLFEYFSETQRNKGNFPGRFSGRQFSNSRSEMNVSTLELGDSALYLCASSSGTGRNQPQHFGDGTRLSIL.

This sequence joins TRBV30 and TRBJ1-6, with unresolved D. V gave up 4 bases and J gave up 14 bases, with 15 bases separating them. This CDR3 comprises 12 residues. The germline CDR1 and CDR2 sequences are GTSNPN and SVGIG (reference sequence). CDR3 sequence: CAWTVVTRTLHF. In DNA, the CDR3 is TGTGCCTGGACCGTGGTGACTCGAACCCTCCACTTT.